This entry features one TCR beta chain sequence. Its specificity is not known. The data stem from a study of T cell responses to AZD1222 COVID-19 vaccine. Across the study: Second doses at about 4 or about 12 weeks were pooled.

Some clones are missing from TCRdb's copy, which holds only in-frame ones; the method was immunoSEQ multiplex PCR. Among about 85,000 clones listed, approximately 83% were seen once. V was trimmed by 6 bases and J by 5 bases, leaving 20 bases between them. The germline V gene encodes CDR1 SEHNR and CDR2 FQNEAQ (reference sequence). CDR3 length: 17 residues. Notes on the study in general: Dominant CD4 TCR responses targeted spike regions 160-218 and 743-854. It was only after the peak T cell response that any repertoires were sampled.

Sequenced material: peripheral blood, taken on day 0 of AZD1222 vaccination. The rearrangement joins TRBV7-9 to TRBJ1-6; D remains ambiguous. The sequence came from an adult in good health. The CDR3 here is CASSQYFTGINNSPLHF. The CDR3 nucleotides are TGTGCCAGCAGTCAATACTTTACGGGAATTAATAATTCACCCCTCCACTTT.